Listed below are T cell receptor beta chains from one sample, sequenced in a study of vaccination effects on CD4 cells after COVID-19. The repertoire was sequenced with immunoSEQ multiplex PCR; TCRdb's copy has only in-frame clones and lacks some. Of tens of thousands of clones listed, about 70% are singletons. No cognate antigen is known for these TCRs. The sequenced sample was CD4+ T cells from PBMCs cultured without peptide, obtained before COVID-19 vaccination. Receptors originate from a human donor who received a COVID-19 vaccine. Both conserved end residues are part of each CDR3. D genes are given only for firm matches. Some rows mark clone size as missing; the rest say once, few, many or name a class of expanded clone.

d_gene,v_gene,j_gene,abundance,CDR3nt,CDR3aa
-,TRBV4-2,TRBJ2-1,-,TGTGCCAGCAGCCAAGATCTGAGCTCCTACAATGAGCAGTTCTTC,CASSQDLSSYNEQFF
-,TRBV29-1,TRBJ2-2,-,TGCAGCGTTGAACAGAACGCGAACACCGGGGAGCTGTTTTTT,CSVEQNANTGELFF
-,TRBV6-5,TRBJ2-1,-,TGTGCCAGCAGTTACTCGGGTAGCTCCTACAATGAGCAGTTCTTC,CASSYSGSSYNEQFF
TRBD2,TRBV5-4,TRBJ2-3,once,TGTGCCAGCAGCTTGAGGACTAGCCCCCACACAGATACGCAGTATTTT,CASSLRTSPHTDTQYF
-,TRBV5-6,TRBJ2-7,few,TGTGCCAGCAGCTTATTAGACTCCTACGAGCAGTACTTC,CASSLLDSYEQYF
-,TRBV5-1,TRBJ1-4,-,TGCGCCAGCAGCGAGGTTACGGGGAGCGAGGAAAAACTGTTTTTT,CASSEVTGSEEKLFF
-,TRBV9,TRBJ1-2,-,TGTGCCAGCACCCGCGGGGGGCGCAGAAGTGGCTACACCTTC,CASTRGGRRSGYTF
-,TRBV11-3,TRBJ1-1,-,TGTGCCAGCAGCTTGGGGACGGTGAACACTGAAGCTTTCTTT,CASSLGTVNTEAFF
-,TRBV6-1,TRBJ1-2,-,TGTGCCAGCACCCAGGGGATGAACTATGGCTACACCTTC,CASTQGMNYGYTF
-,TRBV2,TRBJ1-1,-,TGTGCCAGCACGGAGGGATGGAACACTGAAGCTTTCTTT,CASTEGWNTEAFF
-,TRBV12-5,TRBJ2-2,-,TGTGCTAGTGGTCGAATGACTACGAACACCGGGGAGCTGTTTTTT,CASGRMTTNTGELFF
-,TRBV3-1/TRBV3-2,TRBJ1-2,once,TGTGCCAGCAGCCAAGAACACAAGGGGTTGGGCTACACCTTC,CASSQEHKGLGYTF
-,TRBV14,TRBJ2-7,-,TGTGCCAGCAGCCCTCAGGACTACGAGCAGTACTTC,CASSPQDYEQYF
-,TRBV19,TRBJ2-6,-,TGTGCCAGTAGAGTCCCCGGGCATTTTGGGGCCAACGTCCTGACTTTC,CASRVPGHFGANVLTF
-,TRBV6-2/TRBV6-3,TRBJ2-7,-,TGTGCCAGCAGTTACTCGAGCACAACCCAAAACCACGAGCAGTACTTC,CASSYSSTTQNHEQYF
-,TRBV7-9,TRBJ2-1,few,TGTGCCAGCAGCTTAGGAGGGACCTTCTACAATGAGCAGTTCTTC,CASSLGGTFYNEQFF
TRBD2,TRBV10-2,TRBJ2-1,-,TGCGCCAGCAGTGACGTCTTAGCGGGAGTAACGTTCTTC,CASSDVLAGVTFF
-,TRBV3-1/TRBV3-2,TRBJ1-6,-,TGTGCCAGCAGCCAAGATTACGGGGTCGCCTCCTATAATTCACCCCTCCACTTT,CASSQDYGVASYNSPLHF
-,TRBV7-2,TRBJ2-7,once,TGTGCCAGCAGCCCGGGACGTCAGAGCTACGAGCAGTACTTC,CASSPGRQSYEQYF
-,TRBV24-1,TRBJ1-1,-,TGTGCCACCAGGGGACGTACTAGGACTGAAGCTTTCTTT,CATRGRTRTEAFF
TRBD1,TRBV5-4,TRBJ1-1,once,TGTGCCAGCAGCTTGAGCACACAGGGGCTCACTGAAGCTTTCTTT,CASSLSTQGLTEAFF
TRBD1,TRBV2,TRBJ1-4,-,TGTGCCACAGGACAGGAGAATGAAAAACTGTTTTTT,CATGQENEKLFF
-,TRBV6-5,TRBJ2-1,-,TGTGCCAGCAGTCTCGACACGAAGCAGTTCTTC,CASSLDTKQFF
-,TRBV6-5,TRBJ2-5,-,TGTGCCAGCAGACCCCAGGGCCAAGAGACCCAGTACTTC,CASRPQGQETQYF
TRBD2,TRBV24-1,TRBJ2-2,few,TGTGCCACCAGTGATGTAGGGACTAGGGGGACCGGGGAGCTGTTTTTT,CATSDVGTRGTGELFF
-,TRBV5-1,TRBJ2-2,-,TGCGCCAGCGAATCAAGCGGGTCAAACGGGGAGCTGTTTTTT,CASESSGSNGELFF
-,TRBV30,TRBJ2-5,-,TGTGCCTGGAGTGAGGGGAATCAAGAGACCCAGTACTTC,CAWSEGNQETQYF
-,TRBV28,TRBJ1-5,-,TGTGCCAGCAGTTTAAGGGAAACTCACCAGCATTTT,CASSLRETHQHF
-,TRBV29-1,TRBJ1-3,few,TGCAGCGTTGGGGCAGGGGTTGGAAACACCATATATTTT,CSVGAGVGNTIYF
-,TRBV4-2,TRBJ2-7,once,TGTGCCAGCAGCCAAGGTAGGGACGGCATCTACGAGCAGTACTTC,CASSQGRDGIYEQYF
-,TRBV7-9,TRBJ2-3,-,TGTGCCAGCAGCTCATTAGTCCGGATGGATACGCAGTATTTT,CASSSLVRMDTQYF
-,TRBV3-1/TRBV3-2,TRBJ1-2,-,TGTGCCAGCAGCCGCACAGGCGCCTTGGCCTATGGCTACACCTTC,CASSRTGALAYGYTF
-,TRBV18,TRBJ2-7,-,TGTGCCAGCTCACCAACGGCGGGAAACTACGAGCAGTACTTC,CASSPTAGNYEQYF
TRBD1,TRBV19,TRBJ1-6,few,TGTGCCAGTAAGGGACAGCGCGATTCACCCCTCCACTTT,CASKGQRDSPLHF
-,TRBV27,TRBJ1-5,few,TGTGCCAGCAGGGTCGGACAGACCAATCAGCCCCAGCATTTT,CASRVGQTNQPQHF
-,TRBV6-2/TRBV6-3,TRBJ1-5,once,TGTGCCAGCAGTTGGGGTGCGGGATATAGCAATCAGCCCCAGCATTTT,CASSWGAGYSNQPQHF
-,TRBV13,TRBJ1-3,-,TGTGCCAGCAGCTTGCTAAACACCATATATTTT,CASSLLNTIYF
TRBD2,TRBV4-2,TRBJ2-7,-,TGTGCCAGCAGCCAAGTACGATCTCGCTGGGAGGGGACGACCTACGAGCAGTACTTC,CASSQVRSRWEGTTYEQYF
TRBD2,TRBV5-4,TRBJ2-5,-,TGTGCCAGCAGCTCGGGACTAGCGGGGGTGGGAAAGACCCAGTACTTC,CASSSGLAGVGKTQYF
-,TRBV10-1,TRBJ1-1,-,TGCGCCAGCAGGGACAAGACAGCGGTCCGGGACTGGGACACTGAAGCTTTCTTT,CASRDKTAVRDWDTEAFF
-,TRBV18,TRBJ1-5,-,TGTGCCAGCTCACAGGCGGTCAATCAGCCCCAGCATTTT,CASSQAVNQPQHF